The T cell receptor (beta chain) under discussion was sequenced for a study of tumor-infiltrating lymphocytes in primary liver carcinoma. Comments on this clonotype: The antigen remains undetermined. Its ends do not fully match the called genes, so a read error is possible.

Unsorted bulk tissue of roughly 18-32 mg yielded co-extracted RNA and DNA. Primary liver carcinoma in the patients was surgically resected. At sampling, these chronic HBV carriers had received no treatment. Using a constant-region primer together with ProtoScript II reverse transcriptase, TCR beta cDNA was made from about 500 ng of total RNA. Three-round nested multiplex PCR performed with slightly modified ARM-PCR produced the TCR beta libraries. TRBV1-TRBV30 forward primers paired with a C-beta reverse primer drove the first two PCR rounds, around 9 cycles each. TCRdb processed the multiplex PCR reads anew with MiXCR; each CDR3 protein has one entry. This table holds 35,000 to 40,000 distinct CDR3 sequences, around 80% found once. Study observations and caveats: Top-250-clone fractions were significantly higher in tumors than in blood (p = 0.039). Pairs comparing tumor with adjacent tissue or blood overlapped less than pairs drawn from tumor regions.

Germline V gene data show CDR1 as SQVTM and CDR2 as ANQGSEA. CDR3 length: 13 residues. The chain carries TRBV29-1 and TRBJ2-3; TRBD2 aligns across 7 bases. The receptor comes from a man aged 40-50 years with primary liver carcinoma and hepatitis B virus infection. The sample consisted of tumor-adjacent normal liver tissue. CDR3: CSVGAGVYDRQYF. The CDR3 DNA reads TGCAGCGTTGGCGCGGGAGTGTATGATAGGCAGTATTTT.